This is a list of T cell receptor beta chains from one sample in a study of metastatic and nonmetastatic thyroid tumors. With MiXCR, TCRdb reprocessed the PCR reads. This table holds about 92,000 clones, more than 13% found once. Sequenced material: blood. These receptors all come from a female donor with papillary thyroid cancer or a benign thyroid nodule (not recorded which). Some clones in this sample may be carry-over from other donors' samples. The conserved cysteine and the conserved F or W are not part of the CDR3 here. The size field is filled for only some rows; it gives once, few, many or a size class.

CDR3aa: AWSVTGANEKLF
v_gene: TRBV30
j_gene: TRBJ1-4
abundance: .

CDR3aa: ASSQKGTGDNSPLH
v_gene: TRBV4-1
j_gene: TRBJ1-6
abundance: many

CDR3aa: ASSPGSGPQH
v_gene: TRBV28
j_gene: TRBJ1-5
abundance: many

CDR3aa: ASIVYEGNYGYT
v_gene: TRBV9
j_gene: TRBJ1-2
abundance: once

CDR3aa: ASSFRLAGSTDTQY
v_gene: TRBV5-1
j_gene: TRBJ2-3
abundance: many

CDR3aa: ASSRGTAGGGGAGNIQY
v_gene: TRBV28
j_gene: TRBJ2-4
abundance: many

CDR3aa: ASSLGGDRAEEQY
v_gene: TRBV11-3
j_gene: TRBJ2-7
abundance: many

CDR3aa: SSSPSRAPYEQY
v_gene: TRBV27
j_gene: TRBJ2-7
abundance: .

CDR3aa: ARSLALVGVQY
v_gene: TRBV6-1
j_gene: TRBJ2-5
abundance: .

CDR3aa: ASINPGGTEAF
v_gene: TRBV3-1
j_gene: TRBJ1-1
abundance: many

CDR3aa: ASNPPGGTEAF
v_gene: TRBV5-6
j_gene: TRBJ1-1
abundance: many

CDR3aa: ASSPGPEREYEQY
v_gene: TRBV5-1
j_gene: TRBJ2-7
abundance: many

CDR3aa: ASSLGQDYEHY
v_gene: TRBV7-8
j_gene: TRBJ2-7
abundance: .

CDR3aa: ASSPQGQEEKLF
v_gene: TRBV18
j_gene: TRBJ1-4
abundance: many

CDR3aa: ASSQHPGVSSGANVLT
v_gene: TRBV3-1
j_gene: TRBJ2-6
abundance: many

CDR3aa: ASSLEFQSSYNSPLH
v_gene: TRBV7-8
j_gene: TRBJ1-6
abundance: many

CDR3aa: ASSTHGGGRREKLF
v_gene: TRBV28
j_gene: TRBJ1-4
abundance: many

CDR3aa: ASSPRGPQMNTGELF
v_gene: TRBV19
j_gene: TRBJ2-2
abundance: many

CDR3aa: ASRENPSGGAETQY
v_gene: TRBV2
j_gene: TRBJ2-5
abundance: many

CDR3aa: ASSQGLAGANVLT
v_gene: TRBV4-2
j_gene: TRBJ2-6
abundance: few

CDR3aa: ASSYAVAKGRSTLH
v_gene: TRBV6-5
j_gene: TRBJ1-6
abundance: .

CDR3aa: AWSPYTSARNEQF
v_gene: TRBV30
j_gene: TRBJ2-1
abundance: .

CDR3aa: AISETTNDRIGVYGYT
v_gene: TRBV10-3
j_gene: TRBJ1-2
abundance: many

CDR3aa: ASSPERTGGKQY
v_gene: TRBV5-4
j_gene: TRBJ2-7
abundance: .

CDR3aa: SVEPDEHYGYT
v_gene: TRBV29-1
j_gene: TRBJ1-2
abundance: many

CDR3aa: ASSARSGGGTDTQY
v_gene: TRBV5-1
j_gene: TRBJ2-3
abundance: many

CDR3aa: ASSLTVANTEAF
v_gene: TRBV5-8
j_gene: TRBJ1-1
abundance: many

CDR3aa: ASSTSVWARETQY
v_gene: TRBV6-2/TRBV6-3
j_gene: TRBJ2-5
abundance: few

CDR3aa: ASSEEFGTGSGGRDTQY
v_gene: TRBV2
j_gene: TRBJ2-3
abundance: .

CDR3aa: SASGNSYEQY
v_gene: TRBV20-1
j_gene: TRBJ2-7
abundance: .

CDR3aa: ASSFGAYRDRAGGANVLT
v_gene: TRBV27
j_gene: TRBJ2-6
abundance: many

CDR3aa: ASSLLAGENNEQF
v_gene: TRBV5-1
j_gene: TRBJ2-1
abundance: many

CDR3aa: ASSPYSDRGGVNTEAF
v_gene: TRBV12-3/TRBV12-4
j_gene: TRBJ1-1
abundance: many

CDR3aa: ASNGSLRHHSGANVLT
v_gene: TRBV19
j_gene: TRBJ2-6
abundance: .

CDR3aa: ASSFSVRGTEAF
v_gene: TRBV11-2
j_gene: TRBJ1-1
abundance: many

CDR3aa: SSSPLAVSYQQY
v_gene: TRBV6-1
j_gene: TRBJ2-7
abundance: few

CDR3aa: ASSQLALSTDTQY
v_gene: TRBV4-1
j_gene: TRBJ2-3
abundance: .

CDR3aa: ASSRKAGTQNTGELF
v_gene: TRBV6-1
j_gene: TRBJ2-2
abundance: many

CDR3aa: ASSQVDGYEQY
v_gene: TRBV3-1
j_gene: TRBJ2-7
abundance: many

CDR3aa: ATSDNSGPAGLFSYNEQF
v_gene: TRBV6-4
j_gene: TRBJ2-1
abundance: once

CDR3aa: ASSTPQGWKVQF
v_gene: TRBV28
j_gene: TRBJ2-1
abundance: few

CDR3aa: SARDVGRPYEQY
v_gene: TRBV20-1
j_gene: TRBJ2-7
abundance: many

CDR3aa: ASSLAGGVPYEQY
v_gene: TRBV7-9
j_gene: TRBJ2-7
abundance: many

CDR3aa: ASSPERGTEAF
v_gene: TRBV6-1
j_gene: TRBJ1-1
abundance: few

CDR3aa: ANTHIGTGGRDHPQH
v_gene: TRBV6-2/TRBV6-3
j_gene: TRBJ1-5
abundance: .

CDR3aa: ASRSSRGADYGYT
v_gene: TRBV5-4
j_gene: TRBJ1-2
abundance: many